The T cell receptor (beta chain) under discussion was sequenced for a study of regulatory T cells in long-lasting Graves disease. Stated time point: newly diagnosed GD, antithyroid drugs for less than 3 months. Researchers made the TCR library from RNA that was extracted from PBMCs. General observations from the study: Whereas 1,000 or so public clonotypes were shared by new patients, persistent patients shared more, at 2,741. Less diverse TCR repertoires were seen in persistent Graves' patients than in newly diagnosed ones. Thyroid tissue went unstudied; only peripheral blood was examined.

Deletions cut 4 bases from V and 0 bases from J, with 12 bases between. The germline gives CDR1 SEHNR, CDR2 FQNEAQ (reference sequence). The CDR3 runs to 16 residues. This clonotype was recorded at least ten times. Its antigen remains unknown. According to the study, TCR beta libraries were built with iRepertoire HTBI primers and CDR3-region Arm-PCR. TCRdb re-analysed the multiplex PCR reads in MiXCR, keeping a single row per CDR3 protein. The sample shows 350,000 to 450,000 distinct CDR3 sequences, 10% to 15% of them seen only once. These data were also reused for a study on T cells in Graves' hyperthyroidism and ophthalmopathy. That publication notes: The HTBI set primed first-round TCR CDR3 RT-PCR.

The source is a young woman with Graves disease. The specimen comprised peripheral blood mononuclear cells (PBMCs), sampled at new diagnosis, from a patient treated with antithyroid drugs. The chain uses TRBV7-9 and TRBJ1-4; D is unclear. The CDR3 region is CASSSPTPATNEKLFF. For the CDR3, the DNA is TGTGCCAGCAGCTCCCCAACACCAGCAACTAATGAAAAACTGTTTTTT.